The 26 T cell receptor beta chains presented below share a single source sample, sequenced in a study of radiotherapy plus CTLA-4 blockade in lung cancer. Repertoires were generated with immunoSEQ multiplex PCR, while TCRdb's copy carries only in-frame clones and drops some. Seen here are tens of thousands of clones, 65% to 80% observed once, and the top ten hold 2.5% to 4%. The specimen comprised peripheral blood, sampled from a patient treated with radiotherapy plus ipilimumab. All receptors derive from a human donor with non-small cell lung cancer who had a partial response to radiotherapy plus ipilimumab.

This clone occurred a few times. The chain combines TRBV9 with TRBJ1-1; TRBD1 aligns across 7 bases. CDR1 SGDLS and CDR2 YYNGEE come from the germline V gene. The CDR3 has 17 residues. The V and J ends lost 0 bases and 0 bases, in that order; junction bases with no gene match: 8. This chain's CDR3 is CASSVGWTGEMNTEAFF. CDR3 bases: TGTGCCAGCAGCGTAGGATGGACAGGAGAGATGAACACTGAAGCTTTCTTT.

This chain joins TRBV19 and TRBJ2-2; a weak D match, TRBD2 (5 bases). V lost 5 bases to trimming and J lost 7 bases, with 14 bases between them. The CDR3 contains 14 residues. Germline values: CDR1 LNHDA, CDR2 SQIVND (reference sequence). The CDR3 sequence: CASSETRANGELFF. Written as DNA, the CDR3 is TGTGCCAGTAGTGAGACGAGGGCAAACGGGGAGCTGTTTTTT.

V is TRBV5-1 and J is TRBJ2-7; 10 bases fit TRBD1. The CDR3 is made up of 16 amino acids. V dropped 0 bases and J dropped 6; count of bases not matched to a gene: 9. Germline lookup yields CDR1 SGHRS and CDR2 YFSETQ. The CDR3 DNA sequence: TGCGCCAGCAGCTTGGATCCCCGGACAGGGGGTGTCGAGCAGTACTTC. Protein: CASSLDPRTGGVEQYF.

This clone turned up a few times. The chain joins TRBV27 to TRBJ1-2; 8 nucleotides match TRBD1. Germline loops: CDR1 MNHEY, CDR2 SMNVEV (reference sequence). The ends lost 6 bases at V and 3 bases at J; junction bases unmatched: 3. CDR3 size: 13 residues. CDR3 sequence reads: CASSSGQDYGYTF. In DNA form, the CDR3 reads TGTGCCAGCAGCTCGGGACAGGACTATGGCTACACCTTC.

This clone has more than one count but fewer than ten. The chain couples TRBV7-8 to TRBJ2-3; possible D gene TRBD2, 6 bases. This CDR3 has 14 residues. V was pared by 2 bases and J by 3 bases, with 9 bases between. Germline V lookup: CDR1 SGHVS, CDR2 FQNEAQ. CDR3 sequence (DNA): TGTGCCAGCAGCTTACCAGGGAGGACAGATACGCAGTATTTT. It specifies CASSLPGRTDTQYF.

The table lists this clone with a few counts. The gene calls are TRBV11-2 and TRBJ2-1; 13 bases are a match to TRBD2. CDR1 and CDR2 from the germline V gene are SGHAT and FQNNGV. The length of the CDR3 is 17 residues. V dropped 5 bases and J dropped 1; count of bases not matched to a gene: 5. CDR3 DNA sequence: TGTGCCAGCAGCCCTCGACTAGCGGGGGGATCCTACAATGAGCAGTTCTTC. It specifies CASSPRLAGGSYNEQFF.

The V gene is TRBV6-1, the J gene TRBJ2-3, with TRBD2 identical over 15 bases. Germline V lookup: CDR1 MNHNS, CDR2 SASEGT. This CDR3 comprises 15 residues. V lost 10 bases to trimming and J lost 5 bases; unmatched junction nucleotides: 7. As DNA, the CDR3 is TGTGCCATCCGGGGACTAGCGGGGGGTGGAGATACGCAGTATTTT. It codes for CAIRGLAGGGDTQYF.

V is TRBV6-1 and J is TRBJ2-5; 8 positions match TRBD1. CDR1 is MNHNS and CDR2 is SASEGT in the germline V gene. This CDR3 region has 14 residues. Unmatched junction bases numbered 6, after V lost 5 bases and J lost 4 bases. CDR3 in DNA: TGTGCCAGCAGTCGGTGGGGGACAGGAGAGACCCAGTACTTC. Translating gives CASSRWGTGETQYF.

This clone was found once. The chain couples TRBV9 to TRBJ2-3; 9 bases fit TRBD1. The J segment lost 2 bases and the V segment lost 3 bases, leaving 4 bases of the junction unmatched. The CDR3 is 15 residues long. CDR1 is SGDLS, CDR2 YYNGEE, per germline. CDR3 loop: CASSGDREYTDTQYF. In DNA form, the CDR3 reads TGTGCCAGCAGCGGGGACAGGGAGTACACAGATACGCAGTATTTT.

The rearrangement links TRBV5-1 to TRBJ2-7, with D perhaps TRBD1 (5 bases). Trimming shortened V by 2 bases and J by 4 bases, and 10 bases separated the two germline ends. This CDR3 contains 13 residues. Germline values: CDR1 SGHRS, CDR2 YFSETQ. As DNA, the CDR3 is TGCGCCAGCAGCTTAGGGGTAGGGTACGAGCAGTACTTC. This translates into CASSLGVGYEQYF. The variable domain in full, with the rest retrieved from reference TRBV5-1 and TRBJ2-7, is KAGVTQTPRYLIKTRGQQVTLSCSPISGHRSVSWYQQTPGQGLQFLFEYFSETQRNKGNFPGRFSGRQFSNSRSEMNVSTLELGDSALYLCASSLGVGYEQYFGPGTRLTVT.

V and J are TRBV6-1 and TRBJ1-2; 8 positions agree with TRBD1. V lost 8 bases, J lost 4 bases, and 3 bases stayed unmatched. This CDR3 is built from 12 residues. CDR1 MNHNS and CDR2 SASEGT come from the germline V gene. CDR3 protein: CASQGAGYGYTF. In DNA form, the CDR3 reads TGTGCCAGCCAGGGGGCCGGCTATGGCTACACCTTC.

V gene TRBV7-2 combines with J gene TRBJ1-5; D is possibly TRBD1 (6 bases). The V gene's germline CDR1 is SGHTA and CDR2 FQGNSA. The length of the CDR3 is 14 residues. Trimming took 6 bases from V and 6 from J, leaving 15 bases between them. The CDR3 DNA sequence: TGTGCCAGCAGTTCCACAGGGCCGGGTCAGCCCCAGCATTTT. Translated: CASSSTGPGQPQHF.

This chain joins TRBV7-9 and TRBJ1-1; tentatively, D is TRBD1 (5 bases). The V and J ends lost 0 bases and 2 bases respectively, with 10 bases between them. CDR1 is SEHNR, CDR2 FQNEAQ, per germline (reference sequence). The CDR3 extends over 15 amino acids. The CDR3 region is CASSLAPGGNTEAFF. The DNA of the CDR3 is TGTGCCAGCAGCTTAGCACCGGGGGGTAACACTGAAGCTTTCTTT.

The genes are TRBV5-1 and TRBJ2-2; TRBD2 agrees at 14 bases. The junction had 6 bases not matched to a gene; V was cut back by 2 bases and J by 3 bases. The length of the CDR3 is 18 residues. CDR1 is SGHRS and CDR2 is YFSETQ in the germline V gene. DNA for the CDR3: TGCGCCAGCAGCTTCGAGACTAGCGGGGGGGCGGACACCGGGGAGCTGTTTTTT. Translating it yields CASSFETSGGADTGELFF.

The chain links TRBV7-6 to TRBJ1-4; D ambiguous. Trimming left V 8 bases short and J 3 bases short, with 19 bases between. Germline-derived CDR1 and CDR2 are SGHVS and FNYEAQ. The CDR3 length is 16 residues. CDR3 nucleotide sequence: TGTGCCAGCGCCCCTTATTATGAAGTAGCTAATGAAAAACTGTTTTTT. As protein: CASAPYYEVANEKLFF. Full variable domain (outside the CDR3, taken from reference TRBV7-6 and TRBJ1-4): GAGVSQSPRYKVTKRGQDVALRCDPISGHVSLYWYRQALGQGPEFLTYFNYEAQQDKSGLPNDRFSAERPEGSISTLTIQRTEQRDSAMYRCASAPYYEVANEKLFFGSGTQLSVL.

The chain links TRBV9 to TRBJ1-2, with TRBD1 matching over 10 bases. The ends lost 3 bases at V and 4 bases at J; junction bases unmatched: 3. This CDR3 region has 14 residues. Per germline, CDR1 SGDLS and CDR2 YYNGEE. CDR3 region: CASSGDRGSYGYTF. CDR3 in DNA: TGTGCCAGCAGCGGGGACAGGGGTAGCTATGGCTACACCTTC.

V and J are TRBV19 and TRBJ1-3; TRBD1 might be the D (5 bases). Germline-derived CDR1 and CDR2 are LNHDA and SQIVND (reference sequence). The CDR3 runs 15 residues. Between the trimmed V and J ends, which lost 5 bases and 1 base, there was a span of 12 bases. The CDR3 DNA is TGTGCCAGTAGTCGTTTGGGGGGATCTGGAAACACCATATATTTT. Residues: CASSRLGGSGNTIYF.

The CDR3 loop is CASAGGQGLYDTQYF. CDR3 DNA: TGTGCCAGCGCCGGTGGGCAGGGGCTATACGATACGCAGTATTTT. This chain connects TRBV28 to TRBJ2-3; a weak D match, TRBD1 (6 bases). The CDR3 totals 15 residues. Trimming took off 8 bases at V and 6 bases at J, with 21 bases between the two ends. Per germline, CDR1 MDHEN and CDR2 SYDVKM.

V usage is TRBV6-1 and J usage is TRBJ1-5; D unresolved. CDR3 length: 14 residues. V lost 3 bases to trimming and J lost 1 base, with 7 bases between them. The germline CDR1 and CDR2 sequences are MNHNS and SASEGT. CDR3 region: CASSEGGSNQPQHF. CDR3 nucleotide sequence: TGTGCCAGCAGTGAGGGCGGGAGCAATCAGCCCCAGCATTTT.

The chain combines TRBV7-2 with TRBJ1-2; a weak D match, TRBD1 (6 bases). CDR3 length: 13 residues. Per the germline V gene, CDR1 is SGHTA and CDR2 is FQGNSA. Trimming removed 5 bases from V and 7 bases from J, with 14 bases in between. CDR3 in DNA: TGTGCCAGCAGCGTTCAGGGGCGAGGTGGCTACACCTTC. It codes for CASSVQGRGGYTF.

This clone was seen a few times. The rearrangement links TRBV18 to TRBJ2-1; a possible D gene is TRBD1 (5 bases). V was cut by 0 bases and J by 4 bases, with 16 bases left in between. CDR1 is KGHSH and CDR2 is LQKENI in the germline V gene. The CDR3 contains 17 residues. The CDR3 region is CASSPPSVTAPYNEQFF. As DNA, the CDR3 is TGTGCCAGCTCACCACCGTCCGTGACAGCTCCTTACAATGAGCAGTTCTTC.

The chain is built from TRBV7-3 and TRBJ2-3; no clear D gene. Trimming pared 5 bases from V and 6 bases from J, leaving 12 bases between. Germline-derived CDR1 and CDR2 are SGHTA and FQGTGA. The CDR3 loop spans 13 amino acids. Here the CDR3 reads CASSPSLTDTQYF. The CDR3 DNA reads TGTGCCAGCAGCCCTTCCCTAACCGATACGCAGTATTTT.

The rearrangement joins TRBV2 to TRBJ1-6; 7 bases line up with TRBD1. The CDR3 runs to 15 residues. V lost 7 bases and J lost 10; bases outside the gene matches: 13. Looked up from germline, CDR1 is SNHLY and CDR2 is FYNNEI. The CDR3, as DNA: TGTGCCAGCACCGGGACAGAGAATGTTCAGTCACCCCTCCACTTT. Encoded protein: CASTGTENVQSPLHF. Full variable domain (rest looked up from reference TRBV2 and TRBJ1-6): EPEVTQTPSHQVTQMGQEVILRCVPISNHLYFYWYRQILGQKVEFLVSFYNNEISEKSEIFDDQFSVERPDGSNFTLKIRSTKLEDSAMYFCASTGTENVQSPLHFGNGTRLTVT.

The rearrangement links TRBV11-1 to TRBJ2-1, with TRBD1 identical over 7 bases. J lost 0 bases, V lost 8 bases, and 4 bases had no gene match. The germline CDR1 and CDR2 sequences are SGHAT and FQDESV (reference sequence). The CDR3 consists of 14 residues. CDR3 nucleotides: TGTGCCAGCGCCGGACAGGTCTCCTACAATGAGCAGTTCTTC. Its protein is CASAGQVSYNEQFF.

The chain combines TRBV6-5 with TRBJ2-3; weak D call: TRBD1 (5 bases). Looked up from germline, CDR1 is MNHEY and CDR2 is SVGAGI. This CDR3 is built from 13 residues. Trimming took off 5 bases at V and 0 bases at J, with 6 bases between the two ends. In DNA, the CDR3 is TGTGCCAGCAGTCACAGGAGCACAGATACGCAGTATTTT. Amino acid sequence: CASSHRSTDTQYF.

The sample holds one count of this clone. The chain couples TRBV9 to TRBJ2-1; TRBD2 matches at 10 bases. Per the germline V gene, CDR1 is SGDLS and CDR2 is YYNGEE. The CDR3 runs to 18 residues. After removal of 0 bases from V and 0 bases from J, the junction contained 6 bases not matched to a gene. The CDR3 sequence is CASSVGSGGFNSYNEQFF. CDR3 nucleotide sequence: TGTGCCAGCAGCGTAGGTAGCGGGGGGTTCAACTCCTACAATGAGCAGTTCTTC.